The rows below give T cell receptor beta chains drawn from one sample of a study of T cells in Graves' hyperthyroidism and ophthalmopathy. TCRdb re-derived calls from the multiplex PCR reads in MiXCR, one entry per CDR3 protein. The table has 500,000 to 750,000 distinct CDR3 sequences, 12% to 15% seen once. Sequenced input: blood. The receptors here all came from a woman under 30 with Graves' ophthalmopathy. Both conserved end residues are part of each CDR3. The D gene is left open where the match is weak. Where a row states a size, it is once, few, many or the class of an expanded clone; other rows omit it.

v_call: TRBV27
j_call: TRBJ1-5
clone_size: many
d_call: TRBD1
cdr3_aa: CASSPWTGYSNQPQHF
cdr3_nt: TGTGCCAGCAGTCCGTGGACAGGGTATAGCAATCAGCCCCAGCATTTT

v_call: TRBV28
j_call: TRBJ2-7
clone_size: many
d_call: TRBD1
cdr3_aa: CASRRPQTGVYEQYF
cdr3_nt: TGTGCCAGCAGGCGACCCCAAACAGGGGTCTACGAGCAGTACTTC

v_call: TRBV7-2
j_call: TRBJ2-1
clone_size: many
d_call: TRBD2
cdr3_aa: CASSLGPSGSNEQFF
cdr3_nt: TGTGCCAGCAGCTTAGGGCCTAGCGGGAGCAATGAGCAGTTCTTC

v_call: TRBV11-2
j_call: TRBJ2-7
clone_size: once
d_call: TRBD1
cdr3_aa: CASSQEDTGTGFSYEQYF
cdr3_nt: TGTGCCAGCAGCCAAGAAGATACCGGGACAGGGTTCTCCTACGAGCAGTACTTC

v_call: TRBV6-5
j_call: TRBJ2-1
clone_size: .
d_call: .
cdr3_aa: CASSYTTGLGSYNEQFF
cdr3_nt: TGTGCCAGCAGTTACACGACGGGACTCGGCTCGTACAATGAGCAGTTCTTC

v_call: TRBV28
j_call: TRBJ2-7
clone_size: many
d_call: .
cdr3_aa: CASNPRASSSYEQYF
cdr3_nt: TGTGCCAGCAACCCTAGAGCCTCAAGTTCCTACGAGCAGTACTTC

v_call: TRBV11-2
j_call: TRBJ2-1
clone_size: many
d_call: .
cdr3_aa: CASSPTRGSLNEQFF
cdr3_nt: TGTGCCAGCAGCCCGACTAGAGGGTCTCTCAATGAGCAGTTCTTC

v_call: TRBV9
j_call: TRBJ2-5
clone_size: .
d_call: TRBD2
cdr3_aa: CASSAGLGHQETQYF
cdr3_nt: TGTGCCAGCAGCGCGGGACTAGGCCATCAAGAGACCCAGTACTTC

v_call: TRBV7-9
j_call: TRBJ1-1
clone_size: .
d_call: TRBD1
cdr3_aa: CASSLDRGLFGNTEAFF
cdr3_nt: TGTGCCAGCAGCCTTGACAGGGGGCTGTTTGGGAACACTGAAGCTTTCTTT

v_call: TRBV5-1
j_call: TRBJ1-2
clone_size: .
d_call: TRBD1
cdr3_aa: CASSPTGTGGIITRANYGYTF
cdr3_nt: TGCGCCAGCAGCCCCACCGGGACAGGGGGCATAATAACGCGAGCTAACTATGGCTACACCTTC

v_call: TRBV14
j_call: TRBJ2-7
clone_size: .
d_call: TRBD2
cdr3_aa: CASSQETSGRSEQYF
cdr3_nt: TGTGCCAGCAGCCAAGAAACTAGCGGGAGAAGCGAGCAGTACTTC

v_call: TRBV30
j_call: TRBJ2-6
clone_size: .
d_call: .
cdr3_aa: CAWRGSSGANVLTF
cdr3_nt: TGTGCCTGGAGGGGGAGTTCTGGGGCCAACGTCCTGACTTTC

v_call: TRBV29-1
j_call: TRBJ1-1
clone_size: many
d_call: TRBD1
cdr3_aa: CSVVPGGPRNTEAFF
cdr3_nt: TGCAGCGTTGTTCCAGGGGGCCCCCGGAACACTGAAGCTTTCTTT

v_call: TRBV9
j_call: TRBJ2-7
clone_size: .
d_call: TRBD1
cdr3_aa: CTSSPRQGISYEQYF
cdr3_nt: TGTACCAGCAGCCCTAGACAGGGGATCTCCTACGAGCAGTACTTC

v_call: TRBV6-2/TRBV6-3
j_call: TRBJ2-7
clone_size: few
d_call: .
cdr3_aa: CASSYPGLSSYEQYF
cdr3_nt: TGTGCCAGCAGTTACCCAGGGTTGAGCTCCTACGAGCAGTACTTC

v_call: TRBV27
j_call: TRBJ1-2
clone_size: many
d_call: .
cdr3_aa: CASSLSRDYGYTF
cdr3_nt: TGTGCCAGCAGTTTATCGCGGGACTATGGCTACACCTTC

v_call: TRBV4-2
j_call: TRBJ1-3
clone_size: few
d_call: .
cdr3_aa: CASSQEGGAIGDTIYF
cdr3_nt: TGTGCCAGCAGCCAAGAAGGGGGGGCAATTGGGGACACCATATATTTT

v_call: TRBV11-3
j_call: TRBJ2-7
clone_size: many
d_call: .
cdr3_aa: CASSTGTSSYEQYF
cdr3_nt: TGTGCCAGCAGCACCGGGACAAGCTCCTACGAGCAGTACTTC

v_call: TRBV6-5
j_call: TRBJ2-5
clone_size: many
d_call: .
cdr3_aa: CASSYSLRETQYF
cdr3_nt: TGTGCCAGCAGTTACTCTCTCAGAGAGACCCAGTACTTC

v_call: TRBV7-9
j_call: TRBJ2-3
clone_size: few
d_call: .
cdr3_aa: CASSPKGGSTITLTQYF
cdr3_nt: TGTGCCAGCAGCCCCAAAGGGGGTTCGACCATTACTCTTACGCAGTATTTT

v_call: TRBV10-3
j_call: TRBJ2-7
clone_size: few
d_call: .
cdr3_aa: CAISRTEPTVYEQYF
cdr3_nt: TGTGCCATCAGTCGGACTGAACCTACTGTCTACGAGCAGTACTTC

v_call: TRBV6-2/TRBV6-3
j_call: TRBJ1-2
clone_size: many
d_call: .
cdr3_aa: CASRSEDRPYGYTF
cdr3_nt: TGTGCCAGCAGGAGCGAGGACAGACCTTATGGCTACACCTTC

v_call: TRBV12-3/TRBV12-4
j_call: TRBJ2-7
clone_size: many
d_call: TRBD2
cdr3_aa: CASRSGTSGDFGKEQYF
cdr3_nt: TGTGCCAGCAGATCCGGGACTAGCGGGGACTTTGGGAAGGAGCAGTACTTC

v_call: TRBV13
j_call: TRBJ2-5
clone_size: many
d_call: TRBD1
cdr3_aa: CASSWQGDQETQYF
cdr3_nt: TGTGCCAGCAGCTGGCAGGGGGATCAAGAGACCCAGTACTTC

v_call: TRBV6-1
j_call: TRBJ2-7
clone_size: many
d_call: .
cdr3_aa: CASGWSAVYEQYF
cdr3_nt: TGTGCCAGCGGTTGGTCGGCGGTGTACGAGCAGTACTTC

v_call: TRBV30
j_call: TRBJ2-3
clone_size: many
d_call: .
cdr3_aa: CAWSDLAARTDTQYF
cdr3_nt: TGTGCCTGGAGCGATCTGGCGGCCCGCACAGATACGCAGTATTTT

v_call: TRBV12-3/TRBV12-4
j_call: TRBJ2-3
clone_size: .
d_call: .
cdr3_aa: CASSRTADTQYF
cdr3_nt: TGTGCCAGCAGCAGGACTGCAGATACGCAGTATTTT

v_call: TRBV10-3
j_call: TRBJ2-5
clone_size: many
d_call: .
cdr3_aa: CAISWSPETQYF
cdr3_nt: TGTGCCATCAGTTGGTCCCCAGAGACCCAGTACTTC

v_call: TRBV20-1
j_call: TRBJ2-5
clone_size: many
d_call: TRBD2
cdr3_aa: CSARASGRVETQYF
cdr3_nt: TGCAGTGCTAGAGCGAGCGGGAGGGTGGAGACCCAGTACTTC

v_call: TRBV20-1
j_call: TRBJ2-1
clone_size: many
d_call: .
cdr3_aa: CSVRGSSYNEQFF
cdr3_nt: TGCAGTGTCCGGGGGAGCTCCTACAATGAGCAGTTCTTC

v_call: TRBV7-6
j_call: TRBJ2-7
clone_size: many
d_call: .
cdr3_aa: CASSLEGTRSYEQYF
cdr3_nt: TGTGCCAGCAGCTTAGAAGGGACCCGCTCCTACGAGCAGTACTTC

v_call: TRBV20-1
j_call: TRBJ2-3
clone_size: many
d_call: TRBD2
cdr3_aa: CSARFPAGATDTQYF
cdr3_nt: TGCAGTGCTAGATTCCCAGCGGGAGCCACAGATACGCAGTATTTT

v_call: TRBV30
j_call: TRBJ1-5
clone_size: many
d_call: TRBD1
cdr3_aa: CAWSAGQFNQPQHF
cdr3_nt: TGTGCCTGGAGTGCGGGACAGTTCAATCAGCCCCAGCATTTT

v_call: TRBV10-3
j_call: TRBJ1-5
clone_size: .
d_call: TRBD1
cdr3_aa: CAISERGTGGNNQPQHF
cdr3_nt: TGTGCCATCAGTGAGCGGGGGACAGGGGGCAACAATCAGCCCCAGCATTTT

v_call: TRBV7-2
j_call: TRBJ1-5
clone_size: .
d_call: TRBD1
cdr3_aa: CASSFDRVYSNQPQHF
cdr3_nt: TGTGCCAGCAGCTTTGACAGGGTTTATAGCAATCAGCCCCAGCATTTT

v_call: TRBV12-5
j_call: TRBJ2-7
clone_size: .
d_call: .
cdr3_aa: CASGRERVVYEQYF
cdr3_nt: TGTGCTAGTGGTAGAGAGAGGGTGGTCTACGAGCAGTACTTC

v_call: TRBV4-3
j_call: TRBJ2-3
clone_size: few
d_call: TRBD2
cdr3_aa: CASSQTSGRGTDTQYF
cdr3_nt: TGCGCCAGCAGCCAAACTAGCGGGAGGGGCACAGATACGCAGTATTTT

v_call: TRBV28
j_call: TRBJ1-4
clone_size: .
d_call: TRBD1
cdr3_aa: CASSLSSQGDEKLFF
cdr3_nt: TGTGCCAGCAGTTTATCATCTCAGGGGGATGAAAAACTGTTTTTT

v_call: TRBV30
j_call: TRBJ2-5
clone_size: .
d_call: TRBD1
cdr3_aa: CAWRLTGRETQYF
cdr3_nt: TGTGCCTGGAGGTTGACAGGGAGAGAGACCCAGTACTTC

v_call: TRBV4-3
j_call: TRBJ2-1
clone_size: few
d_call: .
cdr3_aa: CASSQDRLMSRGQFF
cdr3_nt: TGCGCCAGCAGCCAAGATCGCTTGATGTCGCGAGGGCAGTTCTTC

v_call: TRBV30
j_call: TRBJ1-1
clone_size: many
d_call: .
cdr3_aa: CAWSVGFEAFF
cdr3_nt: TGTGCCTGGAGTGTGGGTTTTGAAGCTTTCTTT

v_call: TRBV28
j_call: TRBJ1-2
clone_size: few
d_call: .
cdr3_aa: CASSFRRSFSAGGYTF
cdr3_nt: TGTGCCAGCAGTTTTCGGAGGAGTTTTTCGGCTGGTGGCTACACCTTC

v_call: TRBV6-1
j_call: TRBJ2-4
clone_size: many
d_call: .
cdr3_aa: CASSGGNLAKNIQYF
cdr3_nt: TGTGCCAGCAGTGGGGGAAACCTAGCCAAAAACATTCAGTACTTC

v_call: TRBV18
j_call: TRBJ1-2
clone_size: many
d_call: .
cdr3_aa: CASSPPSAANYGYTF
cdr3_nt: TGTGCCAGCTCACCTCCCTCTGCGGCTAACTATGGCTACACCTTC